These T cell receptor beta chains were read from a single sample in a study of CD8+ T cells in alopecia areata. Method: immunoSEQ multiplex PCR; TCRdb's copy keeps in-frame clones and lacks some. The sample has some 200,000 clones, 56% seen once. Sequenced sample: CD8+ T cells sorted from blood. These receptor sequences come from a human donor in good health. Both conserved end residues are part of each CDR3. D genes are given only for firm matches. For some rows the clone size is stated as once, few or many, or as a class when expanded; others skip it.

v_call: TRBV27
j_call: TRBJ1-1
clone_size: -
d_call: TRBD1
cdr3_aa: CASSHLGQEQLKGAFF
cdr3_nt: TGTGCCAGCAGCCATCTGGGACAGGAGCAATTGAAGGGGGCTTTCTTT

v_call: TRBV25-1
j_call: TRBJ2-7
clone_size: -
d_call: TRBD1
cdr3_aa: CASSEWRDRAEQYF
cdr3_nt: TGTGCCAGCAGTGAATGGCGGGACAGGGCAGAGCAGTACTTC

v_call: TRBV2
j_call: TRBJ2-1
clone_size: few
d_call: -
cdr3_aa: CASSGGRTYNEQFF
cdr3_nt: TGTGCCAGCAGTGGGGGGCGCACCTACAATGAGCAGTTCTTC

v_call: TRBV7-9
j_call: TRBJ1-3
clone_size: -
d_call: -
cdr3_aa: CADTDLSGNTIYF
cdr3_nt: TGTGCGGACACAGACTTATCTGGAAACACCATATATTTT

v_call: TRBV9
j_call: TRBJ2-3
clone_size: few
d_call: -
cdr3_aa: CASSVGGSTDTQYF
cdr3_nt: TGTGCCAGCAGCGTAGGGGGGAGCACAGATACGCAGTATTTT

v_call: TRBV7-9
j_call: TRBJ2-7
clone_size: -
d_call: -
cdr3_aa: CASSEVDYEQYF
cdr3_nt: TGTGCCAGCAGCGAGGTCGACTACGAGCAGTACTTC

v_call: TRBV4-1
j_call: TRBJ2-3
clone_size: few
d_call: TRBD2
cdr3_aa: CASSGGGRTDTQYF
cdr3_nt: TGCGCCAGCAGCGGGGGGGGTCGGACAGATACGCAGTATTTT

v_call: TRBV4-1
j_call: TRBJ1-2
clone_size: -
d_call: -
cdr3_aa: CASSQGAIKNYGYTF
cdr3_nt: TGCGCCAGCAGCCAGGGCGCCATAAAGAACTATGGCTACACCTTC

v_call: TRBV2
j_call: TRBJ2-7
clone_size: -
d_call: -
cdr3_aa: CASSTVQGEQYF
cdr3_nt: TGTGCGAGCAGTACGGTCCAGGGCGAGCAGTACTTC

v_call: TRBV27
j_call: TRBJ2-1
clone_size: few
d_call: TRBD2
cdr3_aa: CASSLGTSGGEQFF
cdr3_nt: TGTGCCAGCAGTTTAGGGACTAGCGGGGGGGAGCAGTTCTTC

v_call: TRBV27
j_call: TRBJ2-7
clone_size: -
d_call: -
cdr3_aa: CASTPGAGGVYEQYF
cdr3_nt: TGTGCCAGCACCCCTGGGGCAGGGGGGGTCTACGAGCAGTACTTC

v_call: TRBV5-4
j_call: TRBJ2-7
clone_size: -
d_call: -
cdr3_aa: CASSLSTAEGQYF
cdr3_nt: TGTGCCAGCAGCTTGTCCACAGCCGAGGGGCAGTACTTC

v_call: TRBV4-1
j_call: TRBJ1-4
clone_size: -
d_call: TRBD1
cdr3_aa: CATSDRGKVTVSEKLFF
cdr3_nt: TGCGCCACCAGCGACAGGGGGAAGGTCACCGTAAGTGAAAAACTGTTTTTT

v_call: TRBV14
j_call: TRBJ2-2
clone_size: few
d_call: -
cdr3_aa: CASSQEHTGELFF
cdr3_nt: TGTGCCAGCAGCCAAGAACACACCGGGGAGCTGTTTTTT

v_call: TRBV5-4
j_call: TRBJ2-5
clone_size: -
d_call: TRBD2
cdr3_aa: CASSSGTEQETQYF
cdr3_nt: TGTGCCAGCAGCAGCGGGACCGAACAAGAGACCCAGTACTTC

v_call: TRBV7-9
j_call: TRBJ2-7
clone_size: -
d_call: TRBD1
cdr3_aa: CASSSPDRQGSYEQYF
cdr3_nt: TGTGCCAGCAGCTCTCCGGACAGGCAGGGTTCCTACGAGCAGTACTTC

v_call: TRBV29-1
j_call: TRBJ2-5
clone_size: -
d_call: -
cdr3_aa: CSVPRYGYETQYF
cdr3_nt: TGCAGCGTTCCTCGATATGGGTATGAGACCCAGTACTTC

v_call: TRBV28
j_call: TRBJ2-7
clone_size: -
d_call: -
cdr3_aa: CASSFEGGRSYEQYF
cdr3_nt: TGTGCCAGCAGTTTTGAGGGGGGAAGGTCCTACGAGCAGTACTTC

v_call: TRBV27
j_call: TRBJ1-5
clone_size: -
d_call: -
cdr3_aa: CASSLREGNQPQHF
cdr3_nt: TGTGCCAGCAGTTTAAGGGAGGGGAATCAGCCCCAGCATTTT

v_call: TRBV2
j_call: TRBJ2-1
clone_size: -
d_call: -
cdr3_aa: CASLAGFF
cdr3_nt: TGTGCCAGCCTCGCGGGGTTCTTC

v_call: TRBV27
j_call: TRBJ1-5
clone_size: -
d_call: -
cdr3_aa: CASIAEGPRYGPQHF
cdr3_nt: TGTGCCAGCATCGCGGAGGGCCCGAGGTACGGGCCCCAGCATTTT

v_call: TRBV29-1
j_call: TRBJ1-2
clone_size: -
d_call: TRBD1
cdr3_aa: CSVEAPGQGDGYTF
cdr3_nt: TGCAGCGTTGAAGCACCGGGACAGGGCGATGGCTACACCTTC

v_call: TRBV30
j_call: TRBJ1-5
clone_size: -
d_call: -
cdr3_aa: CAWSDQDSRGQPQHF
cdr3_nt: TGTGCCTGGAGTGACCAAGACTCCCGCGGGCAGCCCCAGCATTTT

v_call: TRBV2
j_call: TRBJ1-1
clone_size: -
d_call: -
cdr3_aa: CASSEGRGNTEAFF
cdr3_nt: TGTGCCAGCAGTGAAGGTAGGGGAAACACTGAAGCTTTCTTT

v_call: TRBV7-6
j_call: TRBJ2-3
clone_size: -
d_call: TRBD2
cdr3_aa: CASSPASGGPDTQYF
cdr3_nt: TGTGCCAGCAGCCCGGCTAGCGGGGGCCCAGATACGCAGTATTTT

v_call: TRBV2
j_call: TRBJ2-1
clone_size: few
d_call: -
cdr3_aa: CASSEGWSYNEQFF
cdr3_nt: TGTGCCAGCAGTGAAGGGTGGTCCTACAATGAGCAGTTCTTC

v_call: TRBV9
j_call: TRBJ1-1
clone_size: -
d_call: -
cdr3_aa: CASSVAPEAFF
cdr3_nt: TGTGCCAGCAGCGTAGCTCCCGAAGCTTTCTTT

v_call: TRBV5-1
j_call: TRBJ2-3
clone_size: -
d_call: -
cdr3_aa: CASSLAQQANTQYF
cdr3_nt: TGCGCCAGCAGCTTGGCCCAGCAGGCTAATACGCAGTATTTT